This T cell receptor (beta chain) came from a study of graft-versus-host responses after intestinal transplantation (dated by TCRdb to about 2021). With respect to the entire study: Multivisceral, liver-intestinal, or isolated intestinal transplants were received by the recipients. Donor T cell macrochimerism was defined as a peak of at least 4% donor T cells among recipient peripheral blood mononuclear cells. Anti-thymocyte globulin induction was given to all recipients, followed by maintenance tacrolimus and steroids for around three years. Graft-versus-host and host-versus-graft alloreactive T cell clones were tracked in the graft, circulation and bone marrow after intestinal transplantation using bulk TCR-beta CDR3 sequencing. To identify alloreactive clones, pre-transplant mixed lymphocyte reaction products were sequenced and compared with unstimulated pre-transplant donor and recipient T cells. The cohort enrolled about two dozen intestinal transplant recipients, one of whom was a retransplant, and a few patients without pretransplant specimens were excluded. Samples from a few later patients were sequenced in-house on an Illumina MiSeq with MiXCR processing rather than by the commercial service.

The CDR3 covers 16 residues, taking in both the cysteine and the phenylalanine. Only CDR3 DNA is held: 48 bases, read in frame from base 1. The germline V gene yields SQVTM for CDR1 and ANQGSEA for CDR2. V has 2 bases trimmed and J has 4 bases trimmed; junction bases matching no gene number 12. The study at large found these results: GvH clones turned up in recipient bone marrow, with some appearing earlier in ileal mucosa or blood, a pattern consistent with an intestinal mucosal origin. Early after transplant, peak levels of circulating GvH clones were associated with declines in HvG clones. Patients with donor T cell macrochimerism had high GvH to HvG T cell clonal ratios in their allografts. Conclusions were limited by the relatively low number and heterogeneity of intestinal transplant patients.

Libraries were prepared through the immunoSEQ multiplex PCR assay. For most patients, genomic DNA was subjected to high-throughput TCR-beta CDR3 sequencing by Adaptive Biotechnologies. The authors' pipeline ran thus. TCR sequencing data for approximately 19 patients were retrieved from Adaptive's ImmunoSEQ software; a few other patients were processed with MiXCR and VDJtools. CDR3 nucleotide sequences shared by donor and recipient were removed because the origin of these sequences could not be assigned. At least 2-fold expansion over unstimulated cells and a minimum CFSE-low frequency of 0.002% (template counts) or 0.001% (read counts) were required for clones to be classified as alloreactive. Clones were considered mappable if detected in sequenced pre-transplant spleen, lymph node, or MLR CFSE-low populations of the donor or recipient. Cumulative frequency of alloreactive clones was calculated as a percentage of all sequences weighted by copy number. Entries here come from immuneACCESS through TCRdb and include only in-frame sequences with V and J called. Some clones fail to appear in such tables; in the studies checked, an unresolved V gene covers under half of the shortfall, and the cause of the remainder is unknown. V and J calls and clone size come straight from that table; D and trimming were deduced from the DNA. The table for this sample lists about 7,400 clones; under 70% of them were counted only once. The ten largest clones represent 5.1% of the sample.

Intraepithelial and lamina propria lymphocytes were isolated from graft specimens using dithiothreitol, EDTA incubations and collagenase D digestion. Bulk TCR-beta sequencing was performed on serial intestinal graft biopsy specimens collected as late as 600 days after transplant. A remark on this clone: Its antigen specificity is not known. No qualities accompany the bases; no much larger clone lies one base away.

The chain is assembled from TRBV29-1 and TRBJ2-5, and 8 junctional nucleotides match TRBD2. Here the sequenced sample was ileum tissue, taken 50 to 55 days after transplant. This clonotype was sampled from a human patient who received an intestinal transplant, so some T cells may come from the graft donor. The CDR3 reads as follows: CSVETRPGGAGETQYF. The nucleotide sequence is TGCAGCGTTGAAACCCGTCCGGGGGGGGCAGGAGAGACCCAGTACTTC.